The rows below give T cell receptor beta chains drawn from one sample of a study of cytomegalovirus exposure and HLA in healthy donors. Assay used: immunoSEQ multiplex PCR; TCRdb lists only in-frame clones, some missing. The sample has roughly 90,000 clones, about four fifths seen once. The specimen was PBMCs. These receptors originate from a young man in good health and CMV-seropositive. Both conserved end residues are part of each CDR3. The D gene is left open where the match is weak. A clone size is listed for some rows: how often the clone was seen (once, few, many), or a class if it is expanded.

d_gene	abundance	v_gene	j_gene	CDR3aa	CDR3nt
NA	NA	TRBV27	TRBJ1-2	CASSLSMNYGYTF	TGTGCCAGCAGTTTAAGCATGAACTATGGCTACACCTTC
TRBD2	NA	TRBV7-2	TRBJ2-1	CASSSLAGLNEQFF	TGTGCCAGCAGCTCATTAGCGGGATTAAATGAGCAGTTCTTC
TRBD2	NA	TRBV7-6	TRBJ2-7	CASSLRGLDSYEQYF	TGTGCCAGCAGCTTAAGGGGACTAGACTCCTACGAGCAGTACTTC
NA	NA	TRBV4-1	TRBJ1-3	CASSQVWGGGTGNTIYF	TGCGCCAGCAGCCAAGTTTGGGGAGGGGGAACTGGAAACACCATATATTTT
NA	NA	TRBV7-6	TRBJ2-5	CASSRDYNQETQYF	TGTGCCAGCAGCCGAGACTACAACCAAGAGACCCAGTACTTC
NA	NA	TRBV6-5	TRBJ1-2	CASSYSDSYGYTF	TGTGCCAGCAGTTACTCAGACAGCTATGGCTACACCTTC
TRBD2	NA	TRBV5-4	TRBJ2-5	CASSSGGSSQETQYF	TGTGCCAGCAGCTCCGGCGGGAGTTCCCAAGAGACCCAGTACTTC
TRBD2	NA	TRBV7-9	TRBJ2-7	CASSVSGRAVREQYF	TGTGCCAGCAGCGTTAGCGGGAGGGCCGTTCGCGAGCAGTACTTC
NA	NA	TRBV9	TRBJ1-2	CASSVVPGTNYGYTF	TGTGCCAGCAGCGTCGTACCAGGGACTAACTATGGCTACACCTTC
NA	NA	TRBV5-1	TRBJ2-3	CASSAAGADTQYF	TGCGCCAGCAGCGCGGCAGGGGCAGATACGCAGTATTTT
NA	once	TRBV9	TRBJ2-7	CASSVEEGSSYEQYF	TGTGCCAGCAGCGTAGAGGAGGGGAGCAGTTACGAGCAGTACTTC
TRBD1	NA	TRBV19	TRBJ1-3	CASSIRTGGSGNTIYF	TGTGCCAGTAGTATACGGACAGGGGGTAGTGGAAACACCATATATTTT
TRBD2	NA	TRBV29-1	TRBJ2-7	CSVASGLAGDEQYF	TGCAGCGTTGCCAGCGGACTAGCGGGAGACGAGCAGTACTTC
TRBD1	NA	TRBV25-1	TRBJ1-2	CASSDQTGKLGYTF	TGTGCCAGCAGTGACCAGACAGGGAAACTAGGCTACACCTTC
NA	NA	TRBV28	TRBJ1-1	CASRRGGNTEAFF	TGTGCCAGCCGCAGAGGGGGGAACACTGAAGCTTTCTTT
TRBD2	NA	TRBV10-3	TRBJ2-1	CATAGGLVDEQFF	TGTGCCACAGCGGGAGGGCTGGTCGATGAGCAGTTCTTC
NA	NA	TRBV30	TRBJ1-6	CAWSSQFVGNSPLHF	TGTGCCTGGAGTTCCCAGTTTGTTGGTAATTCACCCCTCCACTTT
TRBD2	few	TRBV6-1	TRBJ2-1	CASSQTSGGVEQFF	TGTGCCAGCAGTCAGACTAGCGGGGGCGTGGAGCAGTTCTTC
TRBD2	once	TRBV5-1	TRBJ2-7	CASSSRTSGTYEQYF	TGCGCCAGCAGCTCCAGGACTAGCGGGACCTACGAGCAGTACTTC
NA	NA	TRBV7-2	TRBJ2-7	CASSLERQTYEQYF	TGTGCCAGCAGCTTAGAGCGCCAGACCTACGAGCAGTACTTC
NA	NA	TRBV5-1	TRBJ2-4	CASSAGGPAKNIQYF	TGCGCCAGCAGCGCAGGGGGGCCAGCCAAAAACATTCAGTACTTC
TRBD2	NA	TRBV27	TRBJ2-7	CASRSGLAGGTASYEQYF	TGTGCCAGCAGATCGGGACTAGCGGGAGGGACTGCCTCCTACGAGCAGTACTTC
NA	NA	TRBV9	TRBJ1-1	CASSVGATEAFF	TGTGCCAGCAGCGTAGGAGCCACTGAAGCTTTCTTT
TRBD2	NA	TRBV9	TRBJ2-7	CASSVESGSYYEQYF	TGTGCCAGCAGCGTAGAGAGCGGGAGTTACTACGAGCAGTACTTC